A single sample is the source of the 25 T cell receptor beta chains below, sequenced in a study of blood T cell repertoires in COVID-19 (dated by TCRdb to 2018 to 2020). The receptor library was made with the immunoSEQ multiplex PCR assay. Here the immuneACCESS table is served through TCRdb, limited to in-frame sequences with V and J called. Missing clones are a known gap in these copies; in checked studies unresolved V genes cover under half, and the rest lacks a known reason. The sample yields fewer than 350,000 clones; about 89% were counted once. Around 4.4% of the sample is in the top ten clones. Sequencing was done on a sample of peripheral blood. The receptors come from a man aged 40-55 years with acute or convalescent COVID-19.

J is TRBJ1-2 and V is TRBV7-9; D is ambiguous. The CDR3 sequence is 14 residues long. Between the trimmed V and J ends, which lost 3 bases and 4 bases, there was a span of 12 bases. The germline V gene has CDR1 SEHNR and CDR2 FQNEAQ (reference sequence). CDR3 sequence: CASSFIANSYGYTF. DNA for the CDR3: TGTGCCAGCAGCTTCATCGCTAACAGCTATGGCTACACCTTC.

This rearrangement joins TRBV2 to TRBJ1-1; TRBD1 agrees at 7 bases. The CDR3 has 13 amino acids. Germline CDR1 and CDR2: SNHLY and FYNNEI. Trimming took 5 bases from V and 3 from J; bases not matched to a gene: 3. CDR3 sequence: CASSYTGDTEAFF. Here the CDR3 DNA reads TGTGCCAGCAGTTACACAGGGGACACTGAAGCTTTCTTT.

This clone was observed a handful of times. The rearrangement links TRBV4-2 to TRBJ1-3, with D hard to call. CDR3 length equals 16 residues. V was clipped by 0 bases and J by 3 bases, with 12 bases between them. Per germline, CDR1 LGHNA and CDR2 YNFKEQ. This CDR3 is CASSQELSGSGNTIYF. CDR3 in DNA: TGTGCCAGCAGCCAAGAACTCTCCGGGAGTGGAAACACCATATATTTT.

The rearrangement links TRBV12-3 or TRBV12-4 to TRBJ1-1; D not resolved. V was trimmed by 4 bases and J by 5 bases, leaving 11 bases between them. This CDR3 has 13 residues. CDR3 bases: TGTGCCAGCAGTTATAGCGGAGGTACTGAAGCTTTCTTT. Translated: CASSYSGGTEAFF.

The chain has TRBV6-6 and TRBJ2-7, with a tentative D call TRBD1 (5 bases). The V end lost 1 base, the J end lost 1 base, and 8 bases lay between the germline ends. The length of the CDR3 is 14 residues. Germline loops: CDR1 MNHNY, CDR2 SVGAGI (reference sequence). The CDR3 loop is CASSYWGGSYEQYF. The CDR3 coding sequence is TGTGCCAGCAGTTACTGGGGCGGATCCTACGAGCAGTACTTC.

V gene TRBV7-9 combines with J gene TRBJ1-2, with D perhaps TRBD1 (6 bases). Germline V gene data show CDR1 as SEHNR and CDR2 as FQNEAQ (reference sequence). This CDR3 is 13 amino acids long. Trimming stripped 4 bases from V and 8 bases from J, with 14 bases between. The CDR3 loop reads CASSSTGTQGYTF. The CDR3 coding sequence is TGTGCCAGCAGCTCCACAGGGACACAAGGCTACACCTTC.

The rearrangement joins TRBV29-1 to TRBJ1-2; 8 bases fit TRBD1. Germline trimming cut 5 bases from V and 6 bases from J; bases unmatched to any gene: 8. The CDR3 extends over 13 amino acids. The germline CDR1 and CDR2 sequences are SQVTM and ANQGSEA. CDR3 nucleotide sequence: TGCAGCGTTTTGACAGGGGACGGTCATGGCTACACCTTC. This translates into CSVLTGDGHGYTF. Full variable domain (rest looked up from reference TRBV29-1 and TRBJ1-2): SAVISQKPSRDICQRGTSLTIQCQVDSQVTMMFWYRQQPGQSLTLIATANQGSEATYESGFVIDKFPISRPNLTFSTLTVSNMSPEDSSIYLCSVLTGDGHGYTFGSGTRLTVV.

This clone occurred a few times. V and J are TRBV12-3 or TRBV12-4 and TRBJ1-1; 7 bases are a match to TRBD1. This CDR3 has 13 amino acids. V dropped 2 bases and J dropped 3; count of bases not matched to a gene: 0. CDR3 protein: CASSLTGDTEAFF. DNA of the CDR3: TGTGCCAGCAGTTTAACAGGGGACACTGAAGCTTTCTTT.

The J gene is TRBJ2-3, the V gene TRBV10-3; a possible D gene is TRBD1 (6 bases). Germline CDR1 reads ENHRY; CDR2 reads SYGVKD. Trimming stripped 8 bases from V and 1 base from J, with 10 bases between. The CDR3 is 13 residues long. Here the CDR3 DNA reads TGTGCCATCGGAGAGGGGGGCACAGATACGCAGTATTTT. The encoded protein is CAIGEGGTDTQYF.

The chain is built from TRBV10-3 and TRBJ2-3; D is ambiguous. The CDR3 has 14 amino acids. CDR1 and CDR2 from the germline V gene are ENHRY and SYGVKD. V lost 0 bases and J 2 bases, leaving 6 bases between the germline ends. The CDR3 DNA reads TGTGCCATCAGTGAGTCCCTTTCCACAGATACGCAGTATTTT. This translates into CAISESLSTDTQYF.

The rearrangement joins TRBV30 to TRBJ1-2; D unresolved. V lost 2 bases and J 4 bases, leaving 11 bases between the germline ends. The CDR3 runs to 13 residues. Germline assignment: CDR1 GTSNPN and CDR2 SVGIG (reference sequence). In DNA, the CDR3 is TGTGCCTGGAGTAAGACTCTTAGCTATGGCTACACCTTC. Protein product: CAWSKTLSYGYTF.

The chain uses TRBV24-1 and TRBJ2-3, with no clear D. CDR1 is KGHDR, CDR2 SFDVKD, per germline. The V end was cut by 0 bases, the J end by 7 bases, with 4 bases between. The CDR3 sequence is 12 residues long. CDR3 amino acids: CATSDLSNTQYF. CDR3 coding DNA: TGTGCCACCAGTGATTTGTCCAATACGCAGTATTTT.

The chain links TRBV6-4 to TRBJ1-2; D perhaps matches TRBD1 (6 bases). Trimming took off 4 bases at V and 4 bases at J, with 16 bases between the two ends. This CDR3 is built from 15 residues. The germline CDR1 and CDR2 sequences are MRHNA and SNTAGT. CDR3 loop: CASSGEGQGGYGYTF. The CDR3 DNA reads TGTGCCAGCAGTGGCGAGGGACAAGGGGGCTATGGCTACACCTTC.

The V call is TRBV5-1, the J call TRBJ2-7; D might be TRBD2 (5 bases). The CDR3 loop spans 14 amino acids. V dropped 2 bases and J dropped 0 bases, with 9 bases sitting between them. Per the germline V gene, CDR1 is SGHRS and CDR2 is YFSETQ. For the CDR3, the DNA is TGCGCCAGCAGCTTAGGAGGATACTCCTACGAGCAGTACTTC. This sequence encodes CASSLGGYSYEQYF.

The chain couples TRBV24-1 to TRBJ2-1; possible D gene TRBD1, 5 bases. Germline CDR1 KGHDR, CDR2 SFDVKD. This CDR3 has 16 residues. V lost 0 bases and J lost 5, with 13 bases in between. The CDR3 DNA sequence: TGTGCCACCAGTGATTTGCCCGCAGGGCAAAACAATGAGCAGTTCTTC. It encodes CATSDLPAGQNNEQFF.

This chain uses TRBV2 with TRBJ2-4; 8 bases line up with TRBD2. Per germline, CDR1 SNHLY and CDR2 FYNNEI. This CDR3 is 13 amino acids long. V shed 7 bases and J 6 bases; nucleotides not matched to a gene: 5. CDR3 sequence reads: CASNSREGNIQYF. Here the CDR3 DNA reads TGTGCCAGCAACTCCCGGGAGGGAAACATTCAGTACTTC.

The chain is built from TRBV7-9 and TRBJ1-2; TRBD1 aligns across 7 bases. The CDR3 runs 14 residues. CDR1 is SEHNR and CDR2 is FQNEAQ in the germline V gene (reference sequence). J lost 7 bases, V lost 5 bases, and 10 bases had no gene match. The CDR3 loop is CASSRGGSSRGYTF. DNA of the CDR3: TGTGCCAGCAGCCGAGGGGGCTCATCTCGTGGCTACACCTTC.

The chain combines TRBV4-2 with TRBJ1-2; D is ambiguous. Per germline, CDR1 LGHNA and CDR2 YNFKEQ. The CDR3 totals 14 residues. V gave up 1 base and J gave up 2 bases, with 8 bases separating them. The CDR3 loop is CASSQVTRNYGYTF. CDR3 in DNA: TGTGCCAGCAGCCAAGTAACCAGGAACTATGGCTACACCTTC.

The CDR3 nucleotides are TGCGCCAGCAGCTTAGAAGCCGTCGATAGCACAGATACGCAGTATTTT. It codes for CASSLEAVDSTDTQYF. The V call is TRBV5-1, the J call TRBJ2-3; D is uncertain. Germline V gene lookup returns CDR1 SGHRS and CDR2 YFSETQ. The CDR3 extends over 16 amino acids. V was pared by 2 bases and J by 0 bases, with 13 bases between.

This chain's CDR3 is CSGWDSRFYGYTF. DNA for the CDR3: TGCAGCGGTTGGGACAGCCGATTCTATGGCTACACCTTC. The chain couples TRBV29-1 to TRBJ1-2; 7 bases line up with TRBD1. Trimming at V came to 7 bases and at J to 4 bases, leaving 9 bases not matched to a gene. From germline, CDR1 is SQVTM and CDR2 ANQGSEA. The CDR3 consists of 13 residues.

CDR3 in amino acids: CASSWGGGAYEQYF. The CDR3 nucleotides read TGTGCCAGCAGCTGGGGGGGCGGGGCCTACGAGCAGTACTTC. J is TRBJ2-7 and V is TRBV5-6, with D perhaps matching TRBD2 (7 bases). Trimming left V 3 bases short and J 2 bases short, with 12 bases between. Germline V CDR1 and CDR2: SGHDT, YYEEEE. The length of the CDR3 is 14 residues. Looking up the rest from reference TRBV5-6 and TRBJ2-7 gives the full variable domain: DAGVTQSPTHLIKTRGQQVTLRCSPKSGHDTVSWYQQALGQGPQFIFQYYEEEERQRGNFPDRFSGHQFPNYSSELNVNALLLGDSALYLCASSWGGGAYEQYFGPGTRLTVT.

The rearrangement links TRBV9 to TRBJ1-2; 8 bases are a match to TRBD1. CDR1 is SGDLS and CDR2 is YYNGEE in the germline V gene. V lost 0 bases to trimming and J lost 8 bases; unmatched junction nucleotides: 3. The CDR3 is 13 residues long. The CDR3 loop reads CASSVGQGNGYTF. CDR3 coding DNA: TGTGCCAGCAGCGTAGGACAGGGGAACGGCTACACCTTC.

Regarding this clone: Other nucleotide sequences in the sample specify the same CDR3. This chain uses TRBV5-1 with TRBJ2-2; D unresolved. V was shortened by 5 bases and J by 1 base, with 9 bases between the two germline ends. Germline V lookup: CDR1 SGHRS, CDR2 YFSETQ. This CDR3 is built from 14 residues. For the CDR3, the DNA is TGCGCCAGCAGTCAGGATGGGAACACCGGGGAGCTGTTTTTT. Translation: CASSQDGNTGELFF.

There are a few counts of this clone. V usage is TRBV27 and J usage is TRBJ1-1; TRBD1 aligns across 7 bases. The trim removed 5 bases at V and 9 bases at J, leaving 9 bases unmatched. CDR3 length: 13 residues. The germline V gene has CDR1 MNHEY and CDR2 SMNVEV (reference sequence). The CDR3 DNA follows: TGTGCCAGCAGTGACTCAACAGGGGTTAAAGCTTTCTTT. This codes for CASSDSTGVKAFF.

The gene calls are TRBV3-1 (or the pseudogene TRBV3-2) and TRBJ2-1, with TRBD2 identical over 11 bases. CDR1 is LGHDT, CDR2 YNNKEL, per germline (reference sequence). The CDR3 contains 14 residues. V gave up 2 bases and J gave up 8 bases; unmatched junction bases: 2. The chain's CDR3 is CASSQLAGGDEQFF. CDR3 nucleotide sequence: TGTGCCAGCAGCCAACTAGCGGGGGGAGATGAGCAGTTCTTC.